This T cell receptor (beta chain) was sequenced during a study of cytomegalovirus exposure and HLA in healthy donors. The PCR made use of 60 Vbeta and 13 Jbeta primers. Here immunoSEQ multiplex PCR was the method, and the copy in TCRdb shows in-frame clones only, minus some. This specimen shows some 110,000 clones; the ten leading clones hold roughly 2.5%. This CDR3 contains 15 residues. The V end was cut by 1 base, the J end by 2 bases, with 9 bases between. The germline CDR1 and CDR2 sequences are MDHEN and SYDVKM. The specimen sequenced was PBMCs. The chain uses TRBV28 and TRBJ1-3, with D possibly matching TRBD1 (5 bases). The sequence came from a man under 40 in good health and CMV-seronegative. The CDR3 DNA reads TGTGCCAGCAGTTTATTGTGGGGGGCTGGAAACACCATATATTTT. It specifies CASSLLWGAGNTIYF. The full variable domain, in which reference TRBV28 and TRBJ1-3 provide the parts outside the CDR3, is DVKVTQSSRYLVKRTGEKVFLECVQDMDHENMFWYRQDPGLGLRLIYFSYDVKMKEKGDIPEGYSVSREKKERFSLILESASTNQTSMYLCASSLLWGAGNTIYFGEGSWLTVV.